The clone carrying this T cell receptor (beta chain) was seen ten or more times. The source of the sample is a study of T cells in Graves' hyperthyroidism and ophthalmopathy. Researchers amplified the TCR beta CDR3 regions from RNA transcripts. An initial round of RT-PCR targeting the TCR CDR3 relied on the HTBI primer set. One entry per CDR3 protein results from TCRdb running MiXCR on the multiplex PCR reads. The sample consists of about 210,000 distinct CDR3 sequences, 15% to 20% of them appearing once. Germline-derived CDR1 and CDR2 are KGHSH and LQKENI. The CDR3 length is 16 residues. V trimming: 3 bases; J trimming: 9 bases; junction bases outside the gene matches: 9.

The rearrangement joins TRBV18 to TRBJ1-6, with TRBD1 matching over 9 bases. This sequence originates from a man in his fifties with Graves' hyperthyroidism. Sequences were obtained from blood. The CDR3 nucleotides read TGTGCCAGCTCACCGTCCGGGACAGGGACTCGTTCACCCCTCCACTTT. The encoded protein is CASSPSGTGTRSPLHF.